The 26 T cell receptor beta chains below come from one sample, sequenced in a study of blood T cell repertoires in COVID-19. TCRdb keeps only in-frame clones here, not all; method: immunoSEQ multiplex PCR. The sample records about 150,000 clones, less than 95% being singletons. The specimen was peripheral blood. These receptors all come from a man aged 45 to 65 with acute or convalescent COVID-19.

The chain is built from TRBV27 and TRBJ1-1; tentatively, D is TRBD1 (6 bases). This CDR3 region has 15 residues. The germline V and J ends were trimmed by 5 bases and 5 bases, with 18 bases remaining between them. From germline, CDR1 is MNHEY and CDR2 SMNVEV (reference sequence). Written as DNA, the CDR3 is TGTGCCAGCAGTCAAATTTGGGGGGGCAGGACTGAAGCTTTCTTT. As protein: CASSQIWGGRTEAFF.

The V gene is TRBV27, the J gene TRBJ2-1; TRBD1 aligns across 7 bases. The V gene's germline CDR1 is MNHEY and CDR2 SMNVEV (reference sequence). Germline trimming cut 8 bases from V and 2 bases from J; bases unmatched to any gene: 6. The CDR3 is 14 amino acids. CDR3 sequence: CASQRQGAYNEQFF. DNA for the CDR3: TGTGCCAGCCAACGACAGGGCGCCTACAATGAGCAGTTCTTC.

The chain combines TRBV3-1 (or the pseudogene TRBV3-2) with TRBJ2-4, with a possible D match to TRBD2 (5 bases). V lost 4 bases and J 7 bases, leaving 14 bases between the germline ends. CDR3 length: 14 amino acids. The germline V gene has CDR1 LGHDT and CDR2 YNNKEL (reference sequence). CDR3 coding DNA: TGTGCCAGCAGCCGTTGGGAGTCAAGCAACATTCAGTACTTC. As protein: CASSRWESSNIQYF.

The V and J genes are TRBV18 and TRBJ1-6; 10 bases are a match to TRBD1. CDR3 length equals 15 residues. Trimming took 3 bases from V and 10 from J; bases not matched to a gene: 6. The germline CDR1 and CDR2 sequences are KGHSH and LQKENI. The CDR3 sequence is CASSPWTGGGSPLHF. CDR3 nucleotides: TGTGCCAGCTCACCCTGGACAGGGGGGGGATCACCCCTCCACTTT.

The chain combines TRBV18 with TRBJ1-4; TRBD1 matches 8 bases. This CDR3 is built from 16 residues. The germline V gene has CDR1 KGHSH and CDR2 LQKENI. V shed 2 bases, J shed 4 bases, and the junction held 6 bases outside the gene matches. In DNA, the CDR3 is TGTGCCAGCTCACCAAGCAGGGGACAGGTTAATGAAAAACTGTTTTTT. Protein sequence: CASSPSRGQVNEKLFF.

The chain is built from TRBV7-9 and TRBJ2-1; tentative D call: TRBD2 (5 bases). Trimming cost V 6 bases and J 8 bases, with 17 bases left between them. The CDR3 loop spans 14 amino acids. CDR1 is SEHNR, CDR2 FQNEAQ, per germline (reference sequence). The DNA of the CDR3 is TGTGCCAGCAGAAACGCCGGGGTTTGGGATGAGCAGTTCTTC. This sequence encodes CASRNAGVWDEQFF.

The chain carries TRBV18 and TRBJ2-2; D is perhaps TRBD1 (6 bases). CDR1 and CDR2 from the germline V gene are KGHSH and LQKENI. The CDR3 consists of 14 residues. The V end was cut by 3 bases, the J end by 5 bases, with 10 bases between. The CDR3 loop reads CASSPKGQTGELFF. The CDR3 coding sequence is TGTGCCAGCTCACCGAAGGGACAAACCGGGGAGCTGTTTTTT.

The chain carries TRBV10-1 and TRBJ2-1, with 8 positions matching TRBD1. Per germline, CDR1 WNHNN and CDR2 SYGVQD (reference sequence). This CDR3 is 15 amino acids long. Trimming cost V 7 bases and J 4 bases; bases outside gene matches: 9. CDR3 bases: TGCGCCAGCAATACCCGGACAGGGTTGTACAATGAGCAGTTCTTC. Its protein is CASNTRTGLYNEQFF.

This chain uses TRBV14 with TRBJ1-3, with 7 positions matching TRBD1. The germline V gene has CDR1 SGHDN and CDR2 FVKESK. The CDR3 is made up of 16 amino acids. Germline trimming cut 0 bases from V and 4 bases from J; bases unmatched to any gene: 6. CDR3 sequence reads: CASSQELGTAGNTIYF. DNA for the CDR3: TGTGCCAGCAGCCAAGAATTAGGGACAGCCGGAAACACCATATATTTT.

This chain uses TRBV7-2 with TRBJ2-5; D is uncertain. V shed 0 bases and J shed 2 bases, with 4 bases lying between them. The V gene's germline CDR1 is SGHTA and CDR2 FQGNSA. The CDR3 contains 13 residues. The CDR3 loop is CASSLAQQETQYF. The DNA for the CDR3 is TGTGCCAGCAGCTTAGCTCAGCAAGAGACCCAGTACTTC.

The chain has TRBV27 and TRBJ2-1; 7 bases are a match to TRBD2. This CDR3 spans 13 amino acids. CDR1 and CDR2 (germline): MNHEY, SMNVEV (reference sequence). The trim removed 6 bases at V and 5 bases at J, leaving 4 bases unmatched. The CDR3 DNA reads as TGTGCCAGCAGCCCGGGACTAAACAATGAGCAGTTCTTC. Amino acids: CASSPGLNNEQFF.

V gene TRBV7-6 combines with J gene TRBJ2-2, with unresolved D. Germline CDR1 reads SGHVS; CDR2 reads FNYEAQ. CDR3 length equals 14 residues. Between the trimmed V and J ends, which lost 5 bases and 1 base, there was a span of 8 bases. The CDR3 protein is CASSPTRNTGELFF. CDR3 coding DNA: TGTGCCAGCAGCCCCACGAGGAACACCGGGGAGCTGTTTTTT.

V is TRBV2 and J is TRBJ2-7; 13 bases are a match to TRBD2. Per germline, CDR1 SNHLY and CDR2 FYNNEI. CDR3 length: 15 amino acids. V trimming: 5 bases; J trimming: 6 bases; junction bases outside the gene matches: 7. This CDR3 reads CASSQGLAGWGEQYF. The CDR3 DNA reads TGTGCCAGCAGTCAGGGACTAGCGGGATGGGGCGAGCAGTACTTC.

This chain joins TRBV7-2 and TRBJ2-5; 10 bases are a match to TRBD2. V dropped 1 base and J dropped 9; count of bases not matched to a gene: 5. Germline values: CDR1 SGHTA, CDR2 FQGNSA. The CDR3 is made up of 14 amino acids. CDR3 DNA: TGTGCCAGCAGCTTAGGAGCTAGCGGGGGCGCCCAGTACTTC. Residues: CASSLGASGGAQYF.

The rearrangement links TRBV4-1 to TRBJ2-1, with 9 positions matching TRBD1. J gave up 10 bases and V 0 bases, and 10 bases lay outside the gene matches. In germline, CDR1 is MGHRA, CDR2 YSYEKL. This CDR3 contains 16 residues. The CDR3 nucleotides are TGCGCCAGCAGCCAAGAGAGGACAGGGGTCAGCGGGGAGCAGTTCTTC. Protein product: CASSQERTGVSGEQFF.

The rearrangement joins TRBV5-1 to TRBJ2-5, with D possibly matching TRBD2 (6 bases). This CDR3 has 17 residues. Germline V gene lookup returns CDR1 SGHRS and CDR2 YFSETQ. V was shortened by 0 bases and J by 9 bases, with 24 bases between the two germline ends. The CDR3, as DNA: TGCGCCAGCAGCTTGGAGGGCGGGACTCCCCTAATGTCGGCCCAGTACTTC. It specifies CASSLEGGTPLMSAQYF.

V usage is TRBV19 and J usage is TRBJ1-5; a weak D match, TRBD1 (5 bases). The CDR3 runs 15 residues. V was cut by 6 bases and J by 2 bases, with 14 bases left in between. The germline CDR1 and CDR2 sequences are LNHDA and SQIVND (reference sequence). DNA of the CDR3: TGTGCCAGTAGCCGAGCGGGGGAAGGCAATCAGCCCCAGCATTTT. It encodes CASSRAGEGNQPQHF.

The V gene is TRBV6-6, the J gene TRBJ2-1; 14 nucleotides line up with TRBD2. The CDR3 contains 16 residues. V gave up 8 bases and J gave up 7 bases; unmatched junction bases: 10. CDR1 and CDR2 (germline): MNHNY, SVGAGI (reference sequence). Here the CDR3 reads CASAPTSGGAGNEQFF. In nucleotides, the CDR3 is TGTGCCAGCGCCCCGACTAGCGGGGGGGCGGGGAATGAGCAGTTCTTC.

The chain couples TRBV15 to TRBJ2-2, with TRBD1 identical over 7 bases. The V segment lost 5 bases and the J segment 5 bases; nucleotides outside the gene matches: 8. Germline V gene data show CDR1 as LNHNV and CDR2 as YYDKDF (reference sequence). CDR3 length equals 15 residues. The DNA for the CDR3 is TGTGCCACCAGCTACCGGGACAGTCATACCGGGGAGCTGTTTTTT. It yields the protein CATSYRDSHTGELFF. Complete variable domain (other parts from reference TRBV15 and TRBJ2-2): DAMVIQNPRYQVTQFGKPVTLSCSQTLNHNVMYWYQQKSSQAPKLLFHYYDKDFNNEADTPDNFQSRRPNTSFCFLDIRSPGLGDTAMYLCATSYRDSHTGELFFGEGSRLTVL.

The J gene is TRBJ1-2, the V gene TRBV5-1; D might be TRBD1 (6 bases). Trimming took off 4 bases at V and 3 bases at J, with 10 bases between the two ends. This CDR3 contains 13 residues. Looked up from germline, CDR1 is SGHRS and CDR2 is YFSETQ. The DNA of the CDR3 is TGCGCCAGCAGCCTGAGACAGGACTATGGCTACACCTTC. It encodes CASSLRQDYGYTF.

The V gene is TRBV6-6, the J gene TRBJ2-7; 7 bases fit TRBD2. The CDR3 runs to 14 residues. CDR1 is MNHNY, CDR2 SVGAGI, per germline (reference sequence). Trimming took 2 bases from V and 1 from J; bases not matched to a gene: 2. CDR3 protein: CASSYTAGSYEQYF. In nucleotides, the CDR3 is TGTGCCAGCAGTTACACAGCGGGGTCCTACGAGCAGTACTTC.

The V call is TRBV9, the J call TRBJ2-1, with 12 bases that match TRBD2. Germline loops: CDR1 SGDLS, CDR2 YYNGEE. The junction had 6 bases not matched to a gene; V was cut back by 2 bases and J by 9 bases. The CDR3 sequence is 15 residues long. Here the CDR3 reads CASSVGLAGGTEQFF. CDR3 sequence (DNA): TGTGCCAGCAGCGTTGGTCTAGCGGGAGGGACTGAGCAGTTCTTC.

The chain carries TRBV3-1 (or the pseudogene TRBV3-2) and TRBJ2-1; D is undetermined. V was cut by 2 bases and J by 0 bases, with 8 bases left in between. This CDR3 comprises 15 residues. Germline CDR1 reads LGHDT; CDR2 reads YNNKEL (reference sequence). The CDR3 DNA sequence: TGTGCCAGCAGCCAAACTCTGAGCTCCTACAATGAGCAGTTCTTC. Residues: CASSQTLSSYNEQFF.

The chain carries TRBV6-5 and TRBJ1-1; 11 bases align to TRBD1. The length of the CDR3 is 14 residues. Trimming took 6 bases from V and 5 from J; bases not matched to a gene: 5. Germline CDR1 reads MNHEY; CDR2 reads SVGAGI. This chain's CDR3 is CASRGQGVWTEAFF. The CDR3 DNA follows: TGTGCCAGCAGGGGACAGGGGGTATGGACTGAAGCTTTCTTT.

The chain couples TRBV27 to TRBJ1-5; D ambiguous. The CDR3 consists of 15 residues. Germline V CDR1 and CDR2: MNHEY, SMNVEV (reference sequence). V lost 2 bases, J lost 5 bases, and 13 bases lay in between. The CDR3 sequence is CASSLTGSGYQPQHF. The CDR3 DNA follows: TGTGCCAGCAGTTTAACGGGGAGCGGATATCAGCCCCAGCATTTT.

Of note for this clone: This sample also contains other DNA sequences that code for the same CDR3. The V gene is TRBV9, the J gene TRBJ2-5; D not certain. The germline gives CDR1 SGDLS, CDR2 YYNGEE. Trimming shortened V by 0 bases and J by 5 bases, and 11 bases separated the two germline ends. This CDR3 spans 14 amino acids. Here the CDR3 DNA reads TGTGCCAGCAGCGTAGCGGCAGGTCGGGAGACCCAGTACTTC. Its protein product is CASSVAAGRETQYF. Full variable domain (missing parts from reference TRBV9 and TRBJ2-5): DSGVTQTPKHLITATGQRVTLRCSPRSGDLSVYWYQQSLDQGLQFLIQYYNGEERAKGNILERFSAQQFPDLHSELNLSSLELGDSALYFCASSVAAGRETQYFGPGTRLLVL.